The sequence of this T cell receptor (beta chain) was determined in a study of human T cells and chemical hapten exposure. Study-level background: Alopecia areata, totalis or universalis was found in mostly female patients.

General study points: Compared with pre-sensitization or healthy control sets, expanded TCRs clustered more.

Germline-derived CDR1 and CDR2 are SQVTM and ANQGSEA. There are 13 residues in the CDR3. Trimming cost V 6 bases and J 0 bases; bases outside gene matches: 4. Attachment of unique molecular identifiers to individual cDNA molecules was performed in the library. TCRdb re-derived calls from the RACE reads in MiXCR, one entry per CDR3 protein. In the table there are under 200,000 distinct CDR3 sequences, approximately 31% of which are singletons. A word on this clonotype: Its specificity is not known.

Time point: pre-sensitization, week 0. Treatment specified: therapeutic diphenylcyclopropenone sensitization with weekly scalp DPC. The chain links TRBV29-1 to TRBJ2-7, with 8 bases aligning to TRBD2. The specimen was whole blood, collected in connection with sensitization to the hapten diphenylcyclopropenone (DPC). The TCR sequence derives from a woman in her thirties with alopecia areata. Some clones in this sample may be carry-over from other donors' samples. The CDR3, as DNA: TGCAGCGTCCAGACTAGCGTCTCCTACGAGCAGTACTTC. It codes for CSVQTSVSYEQYF.